This TCR beta chain is from a study of blood T cells in healthy people across ages. Study findings and constraints: In older individuals, TCR beta diversity per million T cells was lower, falling roughly linearly with age.

Comments on this clonotype: Its antigen remains unidentified.

Germline V CDR1 and CDR2: LNHDA, SQIVND (reference sequence). CDR3 size: 14 residues. J was trimmed by 5 bases and V by 5 bases; bases with no gene match: 2. Alongside a J-beta primer mix, a sample-barcoded 5' primer served in a second PCR lasting about 6 to 12 cycles. MiXCR, run by TCRdb on the 5' RACE reads, gives a single entry per CDR3 protein. The profile covers about 810,000 distinct CDR3 sequences, with 35% to 40% appearing a single time and about an eighth taken by the ten largest. Sequencing was carried out using blood. This receptor was taken from a man younger than 30 in good health. This rearrangement joins TRBV19 to TRBJ2-2; 10 nucleotides align to TRBD2. The CDR3 nucleotides are TGTGCCAGTAGTCCTAGCGGGGGTACCGGGGAGCTGTTTTTT. This codes for CASSPSGGTGELFF.